A selection of T cell receptor beta chains follows, all from one sample in a study of blood T cell repertoires in COVID-19. Clones were read by immunoSEQ multiplex PCR, and TCRdb kept only the in-frame ones, dropping some. The sample has some 180,000 clones, roughly four fifths seen once. Sequenced sample: peripheral blood. Source of these receptors: a man between 70 and 80 years old with active or convalescent COVID-19. CDR3s include the opening cysteine and the closing phenylalanine or tryptophan. A D gene is named only where the DNA matches it firmly. Clone sizes are given selectively: once, few, many, or a class where the clone is expanded.

J gene: TRBJ1-1; clone size: NA; V gene: TRBV7-9; D gene: TRBD1; CDR3 DNA: TGTGCCAGCAGCCGCGGACAGGAGAACACTGAAGCTTTCTTT; CDR3 protein: CASSRGQENTEAFF
J gene: TRBJ1-1; clone size: NA; V gene: TRBV6-4; D gene: TRBD1; CDR3 DNA: TGTGCCAGCAGGAAAGACAGGGGGAACACTGAAGCTTTCTTT; CDR3 protein: CASRKDRGNTEAFF
J gene: TRBJ2-5; clone size: NA; V gene: TRBV12-3/TRBV12-4; D gene: NA; CDR3 DNA: TGTGCCAGCAGTCTGAGGGAGACCCAGTACTTC; CDR3 protein: CASSLRETQYF
J gene: TRBJ1-1; clone size: NA; V gene: TRBV5-1; D gene: NA; CDR3 DNA: TGCGCCAGCAGCCTGGCGGGACCGGGGGACACTGAAGCTTTCTTT; CDR3 protein: CASSLAGPGDTEAFF
J gene: TRBJ1-1; clone size: NA; V gene: TRBV5-1; D gene: NA; CDR3 DNA: TGCGCCAGCAGCTGGCAGTCGAACACTGAAGCTTTCTTT; CDR3 protein: CASSWQSNTEAFF
J gene: TRBJ2-2; clone size: NA; V gene: TRBV10-2; D gene: NA; CDR3 DNA: TGCGCCAGCAGTGTGGGGGGGGCGGGCACCGGGGAGCTGTTTTTT; CDR3 protein: CASSVGGAGTGELFF
J gene: TRBJ1-5; clone size: NA; V gene: TRBV3-1/TRBV3-2; D gene: TRBD1; CDR3 DNA: TGTGCCAGCAGCCCACAGGGGGTTAGCAATCAGCCCCAGCATTTT; CDR3 protein: CASSPQGVSNQPQHF
J gene: TRBJ2-3; clone size: NA; V gene: TRBV5-1; D gene: TRBD2; CDR3 DNA: TGCGCCAGCAGCTTGGAGACTAGCGGGAGACCAGATACGCAGTATTTT; CDR3 protein: CASSLETSGRPDTQYF
J gene: TRBJ1-1; clone size: NA; V gene: TRBV5-1; D gene: TRBD1; CDR3 DNA: TGCGCCAGCAGCTCTCTTCCGACAGGGGATACTGAAGCTTTCTTT; CDR3 protein: CASSSLPTGDTEAFF
J gene: TRBJ1-2; clone size: few; V gene: TRBV7-9; D gene: NA; CDR3 DNA: TGTGCCAGCAGCTTAACCGGGATCCACTATGGCTACACCTTC; CDR3 protein: CASSLTGIHYGYTF
J gene: TRBJ2-7; clone size: NA; V gene: TRBV25-1; D gene: NA; CDR3 DNA: TGTGCCAGCAGATCCCTAACTAGGGCCGAGCAGTACTTC; CDR3 protein: CASRSLTRAEQYF
J gene: TRBJ2-2; clone size: NA; V gene: TRBV4-1; D gene: TRBD2; CDR3 DNA: TGCGCCAGCAGCCAAGATAGGGCTAGCGGGGGGGCCGGAACCGGGGAGCTGTTTTTT; CDR3 protein: CASSQDRASGGAGTGELFF
J gene: TRBJ2-7; clone size: NA; V gene: TRBV3-1/TRBV3-2; D gene: TRBD2; CDR3 DNA: TGTGCCAGCAGCCCAAGGGGACGGGAGGCTTCCTACGAGCAGTACTTC; CDR3 protein: CASSPRGREASYEQYF
J gene: TRBJ2-1; clone size: NA; V gene: TRBV4-1; D gene: NA; CDR3 DNA: TGCGCCAGCAGCCAGAGTAGCGGTCCCTACAATGAGCAGTTCTTC; CDR3 protein: CASSQSSGPYNEQFF
J gene: TRBJ2-3; clone size: NA; V gene: TRBV7-2; D gene: NA; CDR3 DNA: TGTGCCAGCAGCTCCCGTTCGGGGAGCGGCACAGATACGCAGTATTTT; CDR3 protein: CASSSRSGSGTDTQYF
J gene: TRBJ2-7; clone size: once; V gene: TRBV7-9; D gene: NA; CDR3 DNA: TGTGCCAGCAGCTTACTGGGGTCCCGGGGGTCCTACGAGCAGTACTTC; CDR3 protein: CASSLLGSRGSYEQYF
J gene: TRBJ1-6; clone size: NA; V gene: TRBV4-3; D gene: NA; CDR3 DNA: TGCGCCAGCAGCCAAGCACCAGGGCGCGGCTCACCCCTCCACTTT; CDR3 protein: CASSQAPGRGSPLHF
J gene: TRBJ1-2; clone size: NA; V gene: TRBV9; D gene: TRBD1; CDR3 DNA: TGTGCCAGCAGCGGAGGGACAGGGACGGTCAACTATGGCTACACCTTC; CDR3 protein: CASSGGTGTVNYGYTF
J gene: TRBJ1-1; clone size: NA; V gene: TRBV28; D gene: NA; CDR3 DNA: TGTGCCAGCAGACGAAGCGTGGGTCCCGGCGCTGAAGCTTTCTTT; CDR3 protein: CASRRSVGPGAEAFF
J gene: TRBJ1-2; clone size: NA; V gene: TRBV2; D gene: NA; CDR3 DNA: TGTGCCAGCAGGCCAGGGAGGGGTGCTAACTATGGCTACACCTTC; CDR3 protein: CASRPGRGANYGYTF
J gene: TRBJ2-3; clone size: NA; V gene: TRBV18; D gene: NA; CDR3 DNA: TGTGCCAGCTCAGTTTCCGGGAGAATTACGCAGTATTTT; CDR3 protein: CASSVSGRITQYF
J gene: TRBJ1-5; clone size: NA; V gene: TRBV28; D gene: NA; CDR3 DNA: TGTGCCAGCACCATAGGAGGTAAAATTCAGCCCCAGCATTTT; CDR3 protein: CASTIGGKIQPQHF
J gene: TRBJ2-5; clone size: NA; V gene: TRBV7-2; D gene: NA; CDR3 DNA: TGTGCCAGCAGCCCAGGGGGGTACCAAGAGACCCAGTACTTC; CDR3 protein: CASSPGGYQETQYF
J gene: TRBJ1-5; clone size: NA; V gene: TRBV30; D gene: NA; CDR3 DNA: TGTGCCTGGAGTGTAGAGGACTCCTTCGCCCAGCATTTT; CDR3 protein: CAWSVEDSFAQHF
J gene: TRBJ2-1; clone size: large; V gene: TRBV27; D gene: NA; CDR3 DNA: TGTGCCAGCACCTTGGGCGGGTTTCACAATGAGCAGTTCTTC; CDR3 protein: CASTLGGFHNEQFF